A selection of T cell receptor beta chains follows, all from one sample in a study of shared clonotypes between healthy human individuals. Assay used: immunoSEQ multiplex PCR; TCRdb lists only in-frame clones, some missing. The data hold about 610,000 clones, with 97% observed a single time. The specimen was naive CD4+ T cells sorted from blood. All receptors come from a woman in her 30s in good health. Each CDR3 is given with its conserved first and last residue. D genes are given only for firm matches. Some rows have no size entry. The others give once, few or many, or a class for an expanded clone.

CDR3 DNA: TGTGCCAGCAGCCCGGCGGGACAGGGGCTAGTCGGCTACACCTTC; CDR3 protein: CASSPAGQGLVGYTF; V gene: TRBV5-4; D gene: TRBD1; clone size: -; J gene: TRBJ1-2
CDR3 DNA: TGTGCCACCGCCCGGGACAGCTCTGGAAACACCATATATTTT; CDR3 protein: CATARDSSGNTIYF; V gene: TRBV6-1; D gene: TRBD1; clone size: -; J gene: TRBJ1-3
CDR3 DNA: TGTGCCAGCAGGGGGTCAGATACGCAGTATTTT; CDR3 protein: CASRGSDTQYF; V gene: TRBV9; D gene: -; clone size: -; J gene: TRBJ2-3
CDR3 DNA: TGTGCCTGGAGCCCGACATCCTACGAGCAGTACTTC; CDR3 protein: CAWSPTSYEQYF; V gene: TRBV30; D gene: -; clone size: -; J gene: TRBJ2-7
CDR3 DNA: TGTGCCAGCAGTAGGTCCGGGGTGAACACTGAAGCTTTCTTT; CDR3 protein: CASSRSGVNTEAFF; V gene: TRBV2; D gene: -; clone size: -; J gene: TRBJ1-1
CDR3 DNA: TGTGCCAGCAGTTCTACATGGGACACAGCTAACTATGGCTACACCTTC; CDR3 protein: CASSSTWDTANYGYTF; V gene: TRBV28; D gene: -; clone size: -; J gene: TRBJ1-2
CDR3 DNA: TGTGCCAGCAGTTTAGGAGCGGGCCCCCCCTACGAGCAGTACTTC; CDR3 protein: CASSLGAGPPYEQYF; V gene: TRBV28; D gene: -; clone size: -; J gene: TRBJ2-7
CDR3 DNA: TGTGCCAGCAGCTTAGCCCCCCTAGCGGGAGCCTCCTACAATGAGCAGTTCTTC; CDR3 protein: CASSLAPLAGASYNEQFF; V gene: TRBV7-8; D gene: TRBD2; clone size: -; J gene: TRBJ2-1
CDR3 DNA: TGTGCCAGTAGTACTCAGGTGAGGCTGGGTGAGCAGTACTTC; CDR3 protein: CASSTQVRLGEQYF; V gene: TRBV19; D gene: -; clone size: -; J gene: TRBJ2-7
CDR3 DNA: TGTGCCAGTAGCGAGGACAGCCCCACCGGGGAGCTGTTTTTT; CDR3 protein: CASSEDSPTGELFF; V gene: TRBV19; D gene: -; clone size: -; J gene: TRBJ2-2
CDR3 DNA: TGTGCCAGCAGCGCTTACAGGGGGGACACAGATACGCAGTATTTT; CDR3 protein: CASSAYRGDTDTQYF; V gene: TRBV7-8; D gene: TRBD1; clone size: -; J gene: TRBJ2-3
CDR3 DNA: TGTGCCAGCTCACCAACCGACTACGAGCAGTACTTC; CDR3 protein: CASSPTDYEQYF; V gene: TRBV18; D gene: -; clone size: -; J gene: TRBJ2-7
CDR3 DNA: TGCAGCGTTGAGCGGGTTGGAAATGAAGCTTTCTTT; CDR3 protein: CSVERVGNEAFF; V gene: TRBV29-1; D gene: -; clone size: -; J gene: TRBJ1-1
CDR3 DNA: TGCGCCAGCAGCTTAGTGCTAGCGGGAGGTTTCAATGAGCAGTTCTTC; CDR3 protein: CASSLVLAGGFNEQFF; V gene: TRBV5-1; D gene: TRBD2; clone size: once; J gene: TRBJ2-1
CDR3 DNA: TGTGCCAGCAGCTTAACAAAACAAGGACAGGGGACCGGGGAGCTGTTTTTT; CDR3 protein: CASSLTKQGQGTGELFF; V gene: TRBV11-2; D gene: TRBD1; clone size: -; J gene: TRBJ2-2
CDR3 DNA: TGTGCCAGCAAACAGGGGTTGGCTAATGAAAAACTGTTTTTT; CDR3 protein: CASKQGLANEKLFF; V gene: TRBV27; D gene: TRBD1; clone size: -; J gene: TRBJ1-4
CDR3 DNA: TGCGCCAGCAGTGAGTCTCCTGGACTAGACCACAATGAGCAGTTCTTC; CDR3 protein: CASSESPGLDHNEQFF; V gene: TRBV10-1; D gene: TRBD2; clone size: -; J gene: TRBJ2-1